Below, 20 T cell receptor beta chains from the same sample are listed, as sequenced in a study of CD4 T cells in relation to SARS-CoV-2 and coronaviruses. No antigen has been assigned to these receptors. Before the COVID-19 pandemic, during about 2011-2019, CD4+ T cells were taken from unexposed donors. CD4+ T cells were isolated from the cells after less than 13 days of culture. Here immunoSEQ multiplex PCR was the method, and the copy in TCRdb shows in-frame clones only, minus some. The sample holds under 25,000 clones; about two thirds are singletons and the top ten take about a sixth. Sequencing input: CD4+ T cells from PBMCs, cultured in vitro. Receptors were obtained from a human donor in good health.

This chain connects TRBV9 to TRBJ1-2; D is perhaps TRBD1 (5 bases). The CDR3 totals 15 residues. Germline CDR1 reads SGDLS; CDR2 reads YYNGEE. Trimming took 0 bases from V and 5 from J, leaving 14 bases between them. Written as DNA, the CDR3 is TGTGCCAGCAGCGTAGATGGAGGGGCATGGTATGGCTACACCTTC. It codes for CASSVDGGAWYGYTF.

The chain joins TRBV7-9 to TRBJ1-3; possible D gene TRBD1, 5 bases. The germline V gene encodes CDR1 SEHNR and CDR2 FQNEAQ (reference sequence). The CDR3 length is 15 residues. V gave up 6 bases and J gave up 4 bases, with 16 bases separating them. Here the CDR3 reads CASRSTGTEGNTIYF. The CDR3 nucleotides are TGTGCCAGCAGGTCCACCGGGACCGAAGGAAACACCATATATTTT. The full variable domain, in which reference TRBV7-9 and TRBJ1-3 provide the parts outside the CDR3, is DTGVSQNPRHKITKRGQNVTFRCDPISEHNRLYWYRQTLGQGPEFLTYFQNEAQLEKSRLLSDRFSAERPKGSFSTLEIQRTEQGDSAMYLCASRSTGTEGNTIYFGEGSWLTVV.

The chain combines TRBV10-1 with TRBJ1-1, with 11 bases identical to TRBD1. Germline-derived CDR1 and CDR2 are WNHNN and SYGVQD (reference sequence). The CDR3 is made up of 13 amino acids. The junction had 1 base not matched to a gene; V was cut back by 5 bases and J by 5 bases. The CDR3 nucleotides read TGCGCCAGCAGTCGGGACAGGGGGACTGAAGCTTTCTTT. It specifies CASSRDRGTEAFF.

The V and J genes are TRBV5-1 and TRBJ2-4; no definite D call. CDR1 and CDR2 from the germline V gene are SGHRS and YFSETQ. The CDR3 consists of 13 residues. Trimming stripped 4 bases from V and 1 base from J, with 6 bases between. DNA for the CDR3: TGCGCCAGCAGCCCTGAGGCCAAAAACATTCAGTACTTC. Translated: CASSPEAKNIQYF. The full variable domain, rest sourced from reference TRBV5-1 and TRBJ2-4, is KAGVTQTPRYLIKTRGQQVTLSCSPISGHRSVSWYQQTPGQGLQFLFEYFSETQRNKGNFPGRFSGRQFSNSRSEMNVSTLELGDSALYLCASSPEAKNIQYFGAGTRLSVL.

V and J are TRBV7-3 and TRBJ2-5, with TRBD2 matching 7 bases. Germline CDR1 is SGHTA and CDR2 is FQGTGA. The V segment lost 0 bases and the J segment 5 bases; nucleotides outside the gene matches: 6. This CDR3 spans 15 amino acids. CDR3 amino acids: CASSLTGRTQETQYF. The CDR3 nucleotides are TGTGCCAGCAGCTTAACCGGGAGGACTCAGGAGACCCAGTACTTC. The full variable domain, in which reference TRBV7-3 and TRBJ2-5 provide the parts outside the CDR3, is GAGVSQTPSNKVTEKGKYVELRCDPISGHTALYWYRQSLGQGPEFLIYFQGTGAADDSGLPNDRFFAVRPEGSVSTLKIQRTERGDSAVYLCASSLTGRTQETQYFGPGTRLLVL.

V is TRBV12-5 and J is TRBJ2-1; TRBD1 agrees at 8 bases. CDR1 is LGHNT and CDR2 is FRNRAP in the germline V gene. The length of the CDR3 is 13 residues. The V gene end was trimmed by 7 bases and the J gene end by 9 bases; junction bases not matched to a gene: 8. CDR3 DNA: TGTGCTAGTGTCAGGACAGGGCTTAGTGAGCAGTTCTTC. Translation gives CASVRTGLSEQFF.

The chain couples TRBV5-4 to TRBJ1-1, with no clear D. V shed 4 bases and J shed 4 bases, with 11 bases lying between them. Germline CDR1 and CDR2: SGHNT and YYREEE (reference sequence). This CDR3 is built from 13 residues. The CDR3 reads CASSRAGITEAFF. The CDR3 DNA reads as TGTGCCAGCAGCCGCGCAGGCATCACTGAAGCTTTCTTT.

This clone was counted a few times. V is TRBV20-1 and J is TRBJ2-7, with D unresolved. The V end was cut by 5 bases, the J end by 7 bases, with 12 bases between. The CDR3 totals 11 residues. From germline, CDR1 is DFQATT and CDR2 SNEGSKA (reference sequence). CDR3 bases: TGCAGTGCTCCCAATCAATGGGAGCAGTACTTC. It specifies CSAPNQWEQYF.

This chain links TRBV6-5 with TRBJ1-3; TRBD1 might be the D (5 bases). Germline V lookup: CDR1 MNHEY, CDR2 SVGAGI. This CDR3 has 12 amino acids. Trimming removed 9 bases from V and 8 bases from J, with 14 bases in between. CDR3 in amino acids: CASGDGPDTIYF. The CDR3 coding sequence is TGTGCCAGTGGGGACGGTCCGGACACCATATATTTT.

J is TRBJ2-7 and V is TRBV21-1; TRBD1 was called by the table and not checked on the DNA. TRBV21-1 has pseudogene status. CDR3 length: 18 amino acids. The CDR3 sequence is CASSQRISWDRFFYEQYF. As DNA, the CDR3 is TGTGCCAGCAGCCAGAGGATCAGTTGGGACAGATTTTTCTACGAGCAGTACTTC.

J is TRBJ2-4 and V is TRBV6-4; a possible D gene is TRBD1 (6 bases). The V and J ends lost 6 bases and 10 bases respectively, with 13 bases between them. Germline V gene sequence: CDR1 MRHNA, CDR2 SNTAGT. This CDR3 comprises 12 residues. The CDR3 nucleotides read TGTGCCAGCAGGAGCCTAGGGGGAATTCAGTACTTC. Residues: CASRSLGGIQYF.

The gene calls are TRBV6-2 or TRBV6-3 and TRBJ2-5, with 10 bases matching TRBD2. V shed 5 bases, J shed 5 bases, and the junction held 5 bases outside the gene matches. The CDR3 extends over 14 amino acids. The V gene's germline CDR1 is MNHEY and CDR2 SVGEGT. The CDR3 DNA reads as TGTGCCAGCAGTCGGGATAGCGGGGGGGAGACCCAGTACTTC. The encoded protein is CASSRDSGGETQYF.

The CDR3 reads CASSGLLAGTDTQYF. The CDR3 DNA reads TGCGCCAGCAGCGGGTTGCTAGCGGGAACAGATACGCAGTATTTT. This chain links TRBV23-1 with TRBJ2-3, with 9 bases that match TRBD2. TRBV23-1 is filed as an ORF, its function uncertain. The CDR3 extends over 15 amino acids. Trimming took 6 bases from V and 3 from J; bases not matched to a gene: 7.

This rearrangement joins TRBV10-2 to TRBJ2-6; TRBD1 agrees at 9 bases. The CDR3 sequence is 17 residues long. Germline CDR1 reads WSHSY; CDR2 reads SAAADI. Trimming removed 7 bases from V and 0 bases from J; junction bases left unmatched: 7. The CDR3 DNA follows: TGCGCCAGCATGCAATGGGACAGGGTCTCTGGGGCCAACGTCCTGACTTTC. Its translation: CASMQWDRVSGANVLTF.

The genes are TRBV27 and TRBJ2-7, with no clear D. Germline V gene sequence: CDR1 MNHEY, CDR2 SMNVEV (reference sequence). Deletions cut 0 bases from V and 3 bases from J, with 9 bases between. The CDR3 length is 14 residues. The CDR3 protein is CASSLSSGRYEQYF. DNA for the CDR3: TGTGCCAGCAGTTTATCGTCGGGTCGCTACGAGCAGTACTTC.

V and J are TRBV4-1 and TRBJ1-2; D gene unclear. This CDR3 region has 19 residues. Looked up from germline, CDR1 is MGHRA and CDR2 is YSYEKL. Trimming left V 1 base short and J 0 bases short, with 21 bases between. This CDR3 is CASSQGSWLRTASNYGYTF. Written as DNA, the CDR3 is TGCGCCAGCAGCCAAGGGTCATGGTTGAGAACGGCTTCTAACTATGGCTACACCTTC.

The chain employs TRBV7-2 and TRBJ2-7; 15 bases line up with TRBD2. CDR1 is SGHTA and CDR2 is FQGNSA in the germline V gene. The length of the CDR3 is 17 residues. V trimming: 5 bases; J trimming: 0 bases; junction bases outside the gene matches: 5. The CDR3 coding sequence is TGTGCCAGCAGCACCGGACTAGCGGGAGGGATCTCCTACGAGCAGTACTTC. This codes for CASSTGLAGGISYEQYF. The variable domain in full, completed from reference TRBV7-2 and TRBJ2-7, reads GAGVSQSPSNKVTEKGKDVELRCDPISGHTALYWYRQSLGQGLEFLIYFQGNSAPDKSGLPSDRFSAERTGGSVSTLTIQRTQQEDSAVYLCASSTGLAGGISYEQYFGPGTRLTVT.

The chain links TRBV27 to TRBJ2-6; D gene unclear. CDR3 size: 15 residues. Germline V gene data show CDR1 as MNHEY and CDR2 as SMNVEV (reference sequence). The V end was cut by 1 base, the J end by 2 bases, with 6 bases between. As DNA, the CDR3 is TGTGCCAGCAGTTTATGGGGAACTGGGGCCAACGTCCTGACTTTC. This sequence encodes CASSLWGTGANVLTF.

The CDR3 reads CASSDSYEQYF. The CDR3 DNA is TGTGCCAGCAGTGACTCCTACGAGCAGTACTTC. The chain joins TRBV2 to TRBJ2-7; D gene unclear. Trimming stripped 3 bases from V and 0 bases from J, with 0 bases between. Germline V gives CDR1 SNHLY, CDR2 FYNNEI. The CDR3 runs 11 residues.

The V gene is TRBV3-1 (or the pseudogene TRBV3-2), the J gene TRBJ2-1; D is unclear. CDR3 length equals 13 residues. Per germline, CDR1 LGHDT and CDR2 YNNKEL (reference sequence). Trimming removed 0 bases from V and 10 bases from J, with 10 bases in between. The CDR3 protein is CASSQEPAPEQFF. The CDR3, as DNA: TGTGCCAGCAGCCAAGAGCCAGCACCCGAGCAGTTCTTC.